This is a list of T cell receptor beta chains from one sample in a study of T cell repertoires in cytomegalovirus infection. For these TCRs, the target antigens are not known. TCRdb reprocessed the reads with MiXCR, giving one entry per CDR3 protein. The table includes some 700,000 distinct CDR3 sequences, approximately 33% detected once. This material consisted of cultured PBMCs, taken from culture after CMV antigen stimulation. These TCRs come from a human donor in good health (CMV status not recorded). Some clones in this sample may be carry-over from other donors' samples. Both conserved end residues are part of each CDR3. A D gene is named only where the DNA matches it firmly. The listing skips clone size in some rows; elsewhere it reads once, few, many or a size class.

cdr3_length	clone_size	d_call	j_call	v_call	cdr3_aa	cdr3_nt
12	.	.	TRBJ2-2	TRBV7-2	CASSQTAGELFF	TGTGCCAGCAGCCAGACGGCCGGGGAGCTGTTTTTT
14	.	.	TRBJ1-4	TRBV2	CASKFLAGVEKLFF	TGTGCCAGCAAATTTTTGGCAGGGGTTGAAAAACTGTTTTTT
14	.	.	TRBJ1-5	TRBV12-3/TRBV12-4	CASSLRGDPQPQHF	TGTGCCAGCAGTTTAAGGGGGGACCCTCAGCCCCAGCATTTT
11	few	TRBD1	TRBJ2-1	TRBV7-2	CASSKQGGQFF	TGTGCCAGCAGCAAACAGGGGGGGCAGTTCTTC
14	many	.	TRBJ2-1	TRBV28	CASTGPRTVDEQFF	TGTGCCAGCACGGGCCCTCGGACAGTAGATGAGCAGTTCTTC
13	.	TRBD2	TRBJ2-7	TRBV5-1	CASSPLADYEQYF	TGCGCCAGCAGCCCACTAGCGGACTACGAGCAGTACTTC
15	.	.	TRBJ1-4	TRBV6-1	CASTGRAVTNEKLFF	TGTGCCAGCACTGGCAGGGCGGTAACTAATGAAAAACTGTTTTTT
16	many	TRBD2	TRBJ2-1	TRBV7-2	CASSQRRAGGGNEQFF	TGTGCCAGCAGCCAACGACGGGCGGGGGGCGGCAATGAGCAGTTCTTC
14	once	.	TRBJ2-1	TRBV18	CASSPPTGFDEQFF	TGTGCCAGCTCACCACCGACGGGGTTTGATGAGCAGTTCTTC
15	many	TRBD2	TRBJ2-5	TRBV7-2	CASSSLAGSQETQYF	TGTGCCAGCAGCTCTTTAGCGGGATCCCAAGAGACCCAGTACTTC
14	few	.	TRBJ1-1	TRBV25-1	CASSEYRDTTEAFF	TGTGCCAGCAGTGAATACAGGGATACGACTGAAGCTTTCTTT
14	.	.	TRBJ2-7	TRBV7-8	CASSFSISSYEQYF	TGTGCCAGCAGCTTCAGTATTTCTTCCTACGAGCAGTACTTC
14	few	.	TRBJ1-6	TRBV7-2	CASSLDQGDSPLHF	TGTGCCAGCAGCCTGGACCAAGGAGATTCACCCCTCCACTTT
14	many	.	TRBJ2-3	TRBV7-2	CASSSGRGRDTQYF	TGTGCCAGCAGCTCCGGACGGGGGAGGGATACGCAGTATTTT
13	.	TRBD1	TRBJ1-4	TRBV7-9	CATRGGASEKLFF	TGTGCCACCAGGGGGGGGGCTAGTGAAAAACTGTTTTTT
13	.	.	TRBJ2-1	TRBV12-3/TRBV12-4	CASSNWAYNEQFF	TGTGCCAGCAGTAACTGGGCCTACAATGAGCAGTTCTTC
14	few	.	TRBJ2-7	TRBV7-9	CASSLDRWAYEQYF	TGTGCCAGCAGCTTGGATCGGTGGGCATACGAGCAGTACTTC
18	few	TRBD2	TRBJ2-3	TRBV7-2	CASSLGRSGGIFTDTQYF	TGTGCCAGCAGCCTGGGTCGGAGCGGGGGCATATTCACAGATACGCAGTATTTT
14	.	.	TRBJ2-5	TRBV10-3	CAIRDGTLQETQYF	TGTGCCATCAGGGATGGGACTCTCCAAGAGACCCAGTACTTC
12	few	TRBD2	TRBJ2-7	TRBV10-3	CAIKGREYEQYF	TGTGCCATCAAAGGGAGGGAGTACGAGCAGTACTTC
16	.	.	TRBJ2-2	TRBV7-9	CASSQKVAPNTGGLFF	TGTGCCAGCAGCCAAAAAGTGGCTCCTAACACCGGGGGGCTGTTTTTT
14	few	.	TRBJ1-2	TRBV19	CASSIGERNYGYTF	TGTGCCAGTAGTATCGGGGAACGAAACTATGGCTACACCTTC
10	few	.	TRBJ1-1	TRBV6-1	CASKVAEAFF	TGTGCCAGCAAGGTCGCTGAAGCTTTCTTT
13	many	.	TRBJ2-7	TRBV27	CASSLTSSYEQYF	TGTGCCAGCAGCTTAACTAGCTCCTACGAGCAGTACTTC
13	.	.	TRBJ1-1	TRBV19	CASTPKGGAEAFF	TGTGCCAGTACCCCAAAAGGTGGGGCAGAAGCTTTCTTT
14	few	.	TRBJ1-3	TRBV6-6	CASSFGGLINTIYF	TGTGCCAGCAGTTTCGGGGGATTGATAAACACCATATATTTT
16	.	TRBD2	TRBJ2-3	TRBV7-9	CASSSLLAGVGDTQYF	TGTGCCAGCAGCTCCCTCCTAGCGGGAGTGGGAGATACGCAGTATTTT
14	many	TRBD1	TRBJ1-5	TRBV7-8	CASSSDRGRQPQHF	TGTGCCAGCAGCTCCGACAGGGGACGTCAGCCCCAGCATTTT
15	.	TRBD2	TRBJ2-1	TRBV2	CASGLAGVPYNEQFF	TGTGCCAGCGGACTAGCGGGAGTGCCCTACAATGAGCAGTTCTTC
16	.	TRBD2	TRBJ2-2	TRBV19	CASSIGGLAVAGELFF	TGTGCCAGTAGTATAGGAGGGCTAGCGGTCGCCGGGGAGCTGTTTTTT
12	few	TRBD1	TRBJ1-1	TRBV20-1	CSAYRGDTEAFF	TGCAGTGCTTACAGGGGTGACACTGAAGCTTTCTTT
14	.	TRBD1	TRBJ1-4	TRBV6-1	CASSYGQGAEKLFF	TGTGCCAGCAGTTATGGCCAGGGGGCTGAAAAACTGTTTTTT
15	.	TRBD2	TRBJ2-7	TRBV20-1	CSARGLAGGTYEQYF	TGCAGTGCTAGAGGTCTAGCGGGGGGTACATACGAGCAGTACTTC
15	.	.	TRBJ2-1	TRBV7-2	CASSSYSTSLNEQFF	TGTGCCAGCAGCTCATACTCCACATCCCTCAATGAGCAGTTCTTC
12	.	.	TRBJ1-2	TRBV19	CASTDPPMGYTF	TGTGCCAGTACGGACCCTCCTATGGGCTACACCTTC
9	.	.	TRBJ2-7	TRBV12-3/TRBV12-4	CASSIRDNF	TGTGCCAGCAGTATCCGGGATAACTTC
15	.	.	TRBJ1-2	TRBV12-3/TRBV12-4	CASSPRTDPTGGYTF	TGTGCCAGCAGCCCCCGGACGGACCCGACCGGTGGCTACACCTTC
14	.	.	TRBJ2-7	TRBV20-1	CSAASPGLSYEQYF	TGCAGTGCTGCCTCCCCGGGACTGTCCTACGAGCAGTACTTC
14	few	.	TRBJ1-6	TRBV6-2/TRBV6-3	CASSYGLQNSPLHF	TGTGCCAGCAGTTACGGACTCCAGAATTCACCCCTCCACTTT
17	many	TRBD2	TRBJ2-3	TRBV4-2	CASSQFRPGTSEDTQYF	TGTGCCAGCAGCCAATTCCGCCCCGGGACTAGCGAGGATACGCAGTATTTT
15	many	.	TRBJ1-5	TRBV7-2	CASSLRRGTDQPQHF	TGTGCCAGCAGCTTAAGACGAGGGACGGATCAGCCCCAGCATTTT
13	.	.	TRBJ2-7	TRBV20-1	CSVMDYTSYEQYF	TGCAGTGTTATGGACTACACCTCCTACGAGCAGTACTTC
14	.	.	TRBJ1-1	TRBV20-1	CSAGPGRSNTEAFF	TGCAGTGCTGGCCCAGGGCGGTCGAACACTGAAGCTTTCTTT
12	few	.	TRBJ2-7	TRBV30	CAWSVLGDEQYF	TGTGCCTGGAGTGTATTGGGCGACGAGCAGTACTTC
15	few	TRBD1	TRBJ1-2	TRBV2	CASSAGQTSNYGYTF	TGTGCCAGCAGCGCGGGACAGACCTCTAACTATGGCTACACCTTC
12	.	.	TRBJ2-7	TRBV7-9	CASSPRDYEQYF	TGTGCCAGCAGCCCCCGGGATTACGAGCAGTACTTC
14	few	.	TRBJ1-2	TRBV18	CASSLPQGGYGYTF	TGTGCCAGCTCCCTCCCGCAGGGTGGCTATGGCTACACCTTC
14	few	.	TRBJ1-1	TRBV2	CASREGRGYTEAFF	TGTGCCAGCAGGGAAGGTCGGGGGTACACTGAAGCTTTCTTT
11	many	.	TRBJ2-3	TRBV7-2	CAAGRRDTQYF	TGTGCCGCCGGACGCAGGGATACGCAGTATTTT
13	many	TRBD2	TRBJ2-5	TRBV12-3/TRBV12-4	CASSLLAEETQYF	TGTGCCAGCAGCTTACTAGCGGAAGAGACCCAGTACTTC
16	.	TRBD2	TRBJ2-3	TRBV28	CASSLWASGGTDTQYF	TGTGCCAGCAGTTTATGGGCTAGCGGGGGCACAGATACGCAGTATTTT
16	once	.	TRBJ1-3	TRBV20-1	CSATVSGGLAGNTIYF	TGCAGTGCCACAGTATCTGGGGGTCTCGCTGGAAACACCATATATTTT
14	few	TRBD2	TRBJ2-1	TRBV7-2	CASSLSGTSAEQFF	TGTGCCAGCAGCTTATCGGGGACTAGCGCTGAGCAGTTCTTC
13	few	.	TRBJ1-2	TRBV20-1	CQGYGGPNYGYTF	TGCCAGGGTTACGGCGGGCCTAACTATGGCTACACCTTC
15	.	TRBD1	TRBJ2-7	TRBV18	CASSPGTGAAYEQYF	TGTGCCAGCTCACCTGGGACAGGGGCTGCCTACGAGCAGTACTTC
14	.	TRBD1	TRBJ1-6	TRBV7-2	CASSPDRGNSPLHF	TGTGCCAGCAGCCCGGACAGGGGGAATTCACCCCTCCACTTT
15	.	.	TRBJ2-7	TRBV9	CASSVGGTKAYEQYF	TGTGCCAGCAGCGTAGGAGGGACAAAAGCTTACGAGCAGTACTTC